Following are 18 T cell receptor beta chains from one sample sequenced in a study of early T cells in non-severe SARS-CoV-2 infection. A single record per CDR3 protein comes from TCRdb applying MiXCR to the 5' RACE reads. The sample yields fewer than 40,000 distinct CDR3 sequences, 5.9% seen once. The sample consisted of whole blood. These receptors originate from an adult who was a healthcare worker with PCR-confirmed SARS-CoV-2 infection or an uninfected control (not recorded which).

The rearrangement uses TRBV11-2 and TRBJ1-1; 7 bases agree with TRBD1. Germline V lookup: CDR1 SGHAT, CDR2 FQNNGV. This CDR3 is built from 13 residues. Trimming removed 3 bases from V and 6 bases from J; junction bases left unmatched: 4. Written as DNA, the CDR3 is TGTGCCAGCAGCTTTAGAGGGACAGCTGAAGCTTTCTTT. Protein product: CASSFRGTAEAFF.

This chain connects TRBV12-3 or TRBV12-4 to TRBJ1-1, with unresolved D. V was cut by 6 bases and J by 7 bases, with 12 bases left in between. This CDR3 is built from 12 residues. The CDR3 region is CASSWGGGEAFF. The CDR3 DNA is TGTGCCAGCAGCTGGGGTGGCGGTGAAGCTTTCTTT.

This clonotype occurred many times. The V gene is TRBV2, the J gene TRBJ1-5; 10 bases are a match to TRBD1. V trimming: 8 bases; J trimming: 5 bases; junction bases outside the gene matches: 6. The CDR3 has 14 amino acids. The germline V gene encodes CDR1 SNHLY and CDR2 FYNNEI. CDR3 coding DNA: TGTGCCAGCTCTTCGGGACAGGGGTATCAGCCCCAGCATTTT. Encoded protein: CASSSGQGYQPQHF. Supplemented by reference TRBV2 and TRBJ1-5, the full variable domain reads EPEVTQTPSHQVTQMGQEVILRCVPISNHLYFYWYRQILGQKVEFLVSFYNNEISEKSEIFDDQFSVERPDGSNFTLKIRSTKLEDSAMYFCASSSGQGYQPQHFGDGTRLSIL.

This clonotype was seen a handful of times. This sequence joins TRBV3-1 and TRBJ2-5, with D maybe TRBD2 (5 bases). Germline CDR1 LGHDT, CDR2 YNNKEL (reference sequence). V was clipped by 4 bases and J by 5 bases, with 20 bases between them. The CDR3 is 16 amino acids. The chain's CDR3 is CASSPPRWESKETQYF. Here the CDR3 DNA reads TGTGCCAGCAGCCCACCCCGTTGGGAGAGTAAGGAGACCCAGTACTTC.

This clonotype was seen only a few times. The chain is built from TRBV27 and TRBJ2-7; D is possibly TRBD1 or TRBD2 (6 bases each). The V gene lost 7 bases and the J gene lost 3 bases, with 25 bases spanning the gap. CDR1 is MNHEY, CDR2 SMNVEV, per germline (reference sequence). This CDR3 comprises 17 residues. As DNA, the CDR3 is TGTGCCAGCAAGTTACTGGGTGACGGAGGGGGGTACTACGAGCAGTACTTC. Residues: CASKLLGDGGGYYEQYF.

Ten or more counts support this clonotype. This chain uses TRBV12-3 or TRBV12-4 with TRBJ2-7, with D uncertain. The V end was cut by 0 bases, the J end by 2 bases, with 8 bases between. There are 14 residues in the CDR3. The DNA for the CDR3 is TGTGCCAGCAGTTTAGCAGAAGCCACCTACGAGCAGTACTTC. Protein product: CASSLAEATYEQYF.

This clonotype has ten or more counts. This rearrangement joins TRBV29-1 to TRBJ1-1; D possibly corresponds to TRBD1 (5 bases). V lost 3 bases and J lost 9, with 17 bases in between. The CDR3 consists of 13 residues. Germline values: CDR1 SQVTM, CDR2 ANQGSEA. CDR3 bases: TGCAGCGTTGACTTTGATAGGGGCGATAAAGCTTTCTTT. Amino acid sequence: CSVDFDRGDKAFF.

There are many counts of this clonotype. CDR3 loop: CASSPGIGEQYF. CDR3 nucleotides: TGTGCCAGCAGCCCTGGGATTGGCGAGCAGTACTTC. The V call is TRBV7-9, the J call TRBJ2-7; D call uncertain. Looked up from germline, CDR1 is SEHNR and CDR2 is FQNEAQ (reference sequence). V gave up 5 bases and J gave up 6 bases, with 11 bases separating them. There are 12 residues in the CDR3. Drawing the rest from reference TRBV7-9 and TRBJ2-7, the complete variable domain is DTGVSQNPRHKITKRGQNVTFRCDPISEHNRLYWYRQTLGQGPEFLTYFQNEAQLEKSRLLSDRFSAERPKGSFSTLEIQRTEQGDSAMYLCASSPGIGEQYFGPGTRLTVT.

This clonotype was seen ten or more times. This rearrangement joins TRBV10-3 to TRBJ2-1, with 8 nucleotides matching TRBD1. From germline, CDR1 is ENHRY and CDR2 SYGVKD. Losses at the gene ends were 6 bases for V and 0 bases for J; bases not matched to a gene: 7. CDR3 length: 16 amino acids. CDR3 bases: TGTGCCATCAGAGGGACAGGTACGAGCTCCTACAATGAGCAGTTCTTC. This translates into CAIRGTGTSSYNEQFF.

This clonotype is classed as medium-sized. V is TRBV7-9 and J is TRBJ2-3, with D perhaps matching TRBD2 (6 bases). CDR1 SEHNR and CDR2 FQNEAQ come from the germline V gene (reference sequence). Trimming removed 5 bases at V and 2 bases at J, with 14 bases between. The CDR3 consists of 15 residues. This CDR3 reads CASSRTGTPTDTQYF. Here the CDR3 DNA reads TGTGCCAGCAGCCGCACCGGGACTCCCACAGATACGCAGTATTTT.

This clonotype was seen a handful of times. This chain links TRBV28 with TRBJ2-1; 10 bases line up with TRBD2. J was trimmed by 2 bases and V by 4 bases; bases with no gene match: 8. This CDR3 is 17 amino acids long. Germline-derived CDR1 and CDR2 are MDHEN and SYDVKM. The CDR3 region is CASSSPPGTSAYNEQFF. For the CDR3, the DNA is TGTGCCAGCAGTTCTCCCCCCGGGACTAGCGCCTACAATGAGCAGTTCTTC.

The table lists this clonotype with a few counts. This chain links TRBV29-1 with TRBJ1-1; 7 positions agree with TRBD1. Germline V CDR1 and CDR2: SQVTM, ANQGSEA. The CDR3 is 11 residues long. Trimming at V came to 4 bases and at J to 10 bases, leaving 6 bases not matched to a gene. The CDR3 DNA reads TGCAGCGTTGGGGACAGAGGAGCAGCTTTCTTT. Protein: CSVGDRGAAFF.

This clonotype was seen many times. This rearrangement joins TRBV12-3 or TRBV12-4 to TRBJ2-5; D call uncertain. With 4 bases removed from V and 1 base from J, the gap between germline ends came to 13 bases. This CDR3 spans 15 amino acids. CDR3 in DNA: TGTGCCAGCAGTTCACCCCCCGGAGTCCAAGAGACCCAGTACTTC. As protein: CASSSPPGVQETQYF.

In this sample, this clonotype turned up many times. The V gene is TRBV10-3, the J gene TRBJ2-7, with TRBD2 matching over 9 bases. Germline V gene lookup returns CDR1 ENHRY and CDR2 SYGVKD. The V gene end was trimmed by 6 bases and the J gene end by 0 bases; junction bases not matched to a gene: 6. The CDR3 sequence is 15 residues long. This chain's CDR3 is CAIREASGISYEQYF. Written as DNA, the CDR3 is TGTGCCATCAGAGAAGCTAGCGGGATCTCCTACGAGCAGTACTTC.

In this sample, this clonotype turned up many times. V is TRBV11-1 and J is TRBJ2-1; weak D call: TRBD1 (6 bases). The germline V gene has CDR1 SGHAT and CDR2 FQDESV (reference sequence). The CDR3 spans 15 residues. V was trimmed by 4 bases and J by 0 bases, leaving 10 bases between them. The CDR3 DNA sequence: TGTGCCAGCAGCTCGATGGACAGCTCCTACAATGAGCAGTTCTTC. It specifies CASSSMDSSYNEQFF.

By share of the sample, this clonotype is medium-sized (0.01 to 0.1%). The CDR3 DNA sequence: TGCAGTGCTAGAGATTGGGGAGAGCAGTACTTC. Its protein product is CSARDWGEQYF. The V and J genes are TRBV20-1 and TRBJ2-7; D remains ambiguous. This CDR3 comprises 11 residues. Germline CDR1 reads DFQATT; CDR2 reads SNEGSKA (reference sequence). V lost 0 bases to trimming and J lost 7 bases, with 7 bases between them.

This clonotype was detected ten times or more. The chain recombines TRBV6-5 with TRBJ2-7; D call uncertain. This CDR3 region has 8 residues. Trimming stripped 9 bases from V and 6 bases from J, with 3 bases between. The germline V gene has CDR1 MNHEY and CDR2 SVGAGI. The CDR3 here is CASSEQYF. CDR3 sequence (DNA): TGTGCCAGTTCCGAGCAGTACTTC.

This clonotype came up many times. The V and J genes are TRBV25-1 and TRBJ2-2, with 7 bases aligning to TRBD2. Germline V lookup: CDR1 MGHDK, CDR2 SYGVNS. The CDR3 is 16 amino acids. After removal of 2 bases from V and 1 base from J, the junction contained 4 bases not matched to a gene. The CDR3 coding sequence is TGTGCCAGCAGTGAAGGAGCGGGAAAGAACACCGGGGAGCTGTTTTTT. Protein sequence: CASSEGAGKNTGELFF.